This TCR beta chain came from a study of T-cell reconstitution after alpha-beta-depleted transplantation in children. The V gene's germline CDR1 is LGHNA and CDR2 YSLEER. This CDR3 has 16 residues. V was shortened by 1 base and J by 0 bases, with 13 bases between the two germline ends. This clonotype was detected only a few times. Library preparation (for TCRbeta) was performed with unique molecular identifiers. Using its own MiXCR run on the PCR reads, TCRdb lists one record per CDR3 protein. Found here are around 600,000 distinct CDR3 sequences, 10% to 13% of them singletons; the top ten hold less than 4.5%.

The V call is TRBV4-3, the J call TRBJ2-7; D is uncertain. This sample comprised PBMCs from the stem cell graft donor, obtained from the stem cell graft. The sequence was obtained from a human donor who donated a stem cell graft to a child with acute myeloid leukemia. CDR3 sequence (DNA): TGCGCCAGCAGCCAAGCTCTAAGCCTATACTCCTACGAGCAGTACTTC. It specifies CASSQALSLYSYEQYF.